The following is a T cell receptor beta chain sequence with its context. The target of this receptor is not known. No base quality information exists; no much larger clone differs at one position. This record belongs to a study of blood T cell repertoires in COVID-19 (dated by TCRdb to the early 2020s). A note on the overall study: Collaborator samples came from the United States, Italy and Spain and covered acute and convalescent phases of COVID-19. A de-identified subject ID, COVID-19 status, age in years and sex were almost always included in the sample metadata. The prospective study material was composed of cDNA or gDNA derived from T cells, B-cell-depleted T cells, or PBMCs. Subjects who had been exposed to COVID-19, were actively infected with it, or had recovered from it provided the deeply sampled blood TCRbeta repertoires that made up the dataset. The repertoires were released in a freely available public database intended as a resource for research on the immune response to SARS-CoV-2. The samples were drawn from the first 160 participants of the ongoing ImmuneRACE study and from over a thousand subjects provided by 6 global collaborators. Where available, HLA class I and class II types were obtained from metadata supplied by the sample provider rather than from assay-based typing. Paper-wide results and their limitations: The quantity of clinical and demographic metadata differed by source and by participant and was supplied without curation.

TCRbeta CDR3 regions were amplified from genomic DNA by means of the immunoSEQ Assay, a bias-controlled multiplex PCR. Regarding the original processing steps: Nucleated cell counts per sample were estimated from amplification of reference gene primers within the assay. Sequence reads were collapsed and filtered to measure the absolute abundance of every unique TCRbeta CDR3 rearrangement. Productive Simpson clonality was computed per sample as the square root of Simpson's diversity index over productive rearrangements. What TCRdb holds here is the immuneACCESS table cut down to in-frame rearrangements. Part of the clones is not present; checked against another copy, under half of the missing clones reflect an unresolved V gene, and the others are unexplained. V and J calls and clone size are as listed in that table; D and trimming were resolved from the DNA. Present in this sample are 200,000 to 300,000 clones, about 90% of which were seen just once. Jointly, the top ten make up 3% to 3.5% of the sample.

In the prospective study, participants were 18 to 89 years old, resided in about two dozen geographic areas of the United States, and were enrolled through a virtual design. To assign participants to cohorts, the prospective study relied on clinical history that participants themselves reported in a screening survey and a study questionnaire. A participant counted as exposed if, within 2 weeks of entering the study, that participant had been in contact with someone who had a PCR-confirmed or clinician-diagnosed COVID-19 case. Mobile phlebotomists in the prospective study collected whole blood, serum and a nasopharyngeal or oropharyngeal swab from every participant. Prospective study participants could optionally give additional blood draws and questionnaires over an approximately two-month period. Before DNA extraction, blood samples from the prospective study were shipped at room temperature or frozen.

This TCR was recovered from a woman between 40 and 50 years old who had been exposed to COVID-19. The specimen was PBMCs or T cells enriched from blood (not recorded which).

In nucleotides, the sequence is TGCGCCAGCAGTGAGTCGGGGGCCCTTGGGACTGAAGCTTTCTTT. Its protein product is CASSESGALGTEAFF. The V and J segments used are TRBV10-2 and TRBJ1-1; a tentative D call is TRBD1 (6 bases match). Measured from the cysteine to the phenylalanine, the CDR3 is 15 residues long. This entry keeps only the CDR3 DNA: 45 bases, framed from base 1. CDR1 and CDR2 are read off the germline V gene as WSHSY and SAAADI. The V and J ends are trimmed by 0 bases and 5 bases, leaving 13 bases between them.